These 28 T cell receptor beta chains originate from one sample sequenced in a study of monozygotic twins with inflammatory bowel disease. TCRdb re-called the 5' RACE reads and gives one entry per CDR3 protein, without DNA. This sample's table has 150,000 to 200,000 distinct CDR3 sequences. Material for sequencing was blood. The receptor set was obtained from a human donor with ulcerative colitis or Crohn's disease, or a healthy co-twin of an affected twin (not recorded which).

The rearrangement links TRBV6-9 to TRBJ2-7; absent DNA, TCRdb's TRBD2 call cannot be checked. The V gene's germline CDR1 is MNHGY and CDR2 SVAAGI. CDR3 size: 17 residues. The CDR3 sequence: CASSHPPSGGPSYEQYF.

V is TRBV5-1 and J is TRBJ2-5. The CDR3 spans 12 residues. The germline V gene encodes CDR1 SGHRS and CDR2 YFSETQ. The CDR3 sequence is CASSRNQETQYF.

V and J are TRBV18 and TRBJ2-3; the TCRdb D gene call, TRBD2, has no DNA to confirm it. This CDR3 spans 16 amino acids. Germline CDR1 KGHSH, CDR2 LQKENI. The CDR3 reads CASSPILAGAGDTQYF. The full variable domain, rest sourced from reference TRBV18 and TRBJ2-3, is NAGVMQNPRHLVRRRGQEARLRCSPMKGHSHVYWYRQLPEEGLKFMVYLQKENIIDESGMPKERFSAEFPKEGPSILRIQQVVRGDSAAYFCASSPILAGAGDTQYFGPGTRLTVL.

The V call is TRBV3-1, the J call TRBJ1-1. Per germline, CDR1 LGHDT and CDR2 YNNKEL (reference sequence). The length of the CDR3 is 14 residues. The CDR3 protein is CASSQDSVAVEAFF. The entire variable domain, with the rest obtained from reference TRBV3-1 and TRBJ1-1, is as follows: DTAVSQTPKYLVTQMGNDKSIKCEQNLGHDTMYWYKQDSKKFLKIMFSYNNKELIINETVPNRFSPKSPDKAHLNLHINSLELGDSAVYFCASSQDSVAVEAFFGQGTRLTVV.

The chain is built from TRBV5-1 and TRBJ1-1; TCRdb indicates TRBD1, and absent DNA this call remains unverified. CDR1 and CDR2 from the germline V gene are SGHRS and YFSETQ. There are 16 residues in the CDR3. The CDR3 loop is CASSLASGQGRGEAFF. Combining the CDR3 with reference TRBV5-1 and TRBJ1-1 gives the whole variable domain KAGVTQTPRYLIKTRGQQVTLSCSPISGHRSVSWYQQTPGQGLQFLFEYFSETQRNKGNFPGRFSGRQFSNSRSEMNVSTLELGDSALYLCASSLASGQGRGEAFFGQGTRLTVV.

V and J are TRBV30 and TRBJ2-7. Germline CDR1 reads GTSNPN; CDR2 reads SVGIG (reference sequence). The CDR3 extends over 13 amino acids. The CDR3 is CAWRASLVYEQYF.

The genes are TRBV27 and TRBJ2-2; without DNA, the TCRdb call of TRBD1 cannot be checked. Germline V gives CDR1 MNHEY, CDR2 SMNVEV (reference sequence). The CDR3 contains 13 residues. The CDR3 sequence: CASRSRVPGELFF.

CDR3 loop: CASSLKGNEQFF. The chain employs TRBV12-3 or TRBV12-4 and TRBJ2-1; the D gene TCRdb calls, TRBD1, cannot be checked with no DNA. This CDR3 region has 12 residues.

CDR3 residues: CASSLGAGGTDSPLHF. The V call is TRBV4-3, the J call TRBJ1-6; the TCRdb D gene call, TRBD1, has no DNA to confirm it. This CDR3 comprises 16 residues. Germline assignment: CDR1 LGHNA and CDR2 YSLEER.

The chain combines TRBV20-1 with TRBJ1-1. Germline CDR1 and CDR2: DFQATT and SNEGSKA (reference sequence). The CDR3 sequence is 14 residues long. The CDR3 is CSARGADGRKGAFF.

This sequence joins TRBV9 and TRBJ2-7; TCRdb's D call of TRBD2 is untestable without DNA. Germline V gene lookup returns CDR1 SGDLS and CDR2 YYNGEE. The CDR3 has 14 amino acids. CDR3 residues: CASSPRTVSYEQYF.

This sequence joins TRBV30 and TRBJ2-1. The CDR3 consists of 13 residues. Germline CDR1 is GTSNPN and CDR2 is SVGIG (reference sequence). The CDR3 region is CAWSLATGNEQFF.

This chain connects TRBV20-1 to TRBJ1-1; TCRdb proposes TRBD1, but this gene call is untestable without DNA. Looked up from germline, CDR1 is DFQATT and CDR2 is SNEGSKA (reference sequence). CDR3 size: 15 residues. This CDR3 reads CSAPPFDRTATEAFF.

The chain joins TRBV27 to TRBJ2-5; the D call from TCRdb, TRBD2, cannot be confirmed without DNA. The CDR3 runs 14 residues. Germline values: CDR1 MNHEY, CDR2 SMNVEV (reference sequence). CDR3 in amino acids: CASSPLAGGETQYF.

CDR3: CASRRAGETYEQYF. The J gene is TRBJ2-7, the V gene TRBV27; absent DNA, TCRdb's TRBD2 call cannot be checked. The CDR3 runs to 14 residues. Germline values: CDR1 MNHEY, CDR2 SMNVEV (reference sequence).

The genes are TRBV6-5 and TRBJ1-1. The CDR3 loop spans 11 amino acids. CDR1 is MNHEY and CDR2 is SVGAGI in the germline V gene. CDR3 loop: CASKTNTEAFF.

This CDR3 is CSASMGNQPQHF. The chain joins TRBV20-1 to TRBJ1-5. CDR1 and CDR2 from the germline V gene are DFQATT and SNEGSKA (reference sequence). CDR3 length equals 12 residues.

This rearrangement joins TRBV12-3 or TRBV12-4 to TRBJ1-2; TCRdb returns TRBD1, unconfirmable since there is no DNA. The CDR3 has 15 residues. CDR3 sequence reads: CASSSQGPINYGYTF.

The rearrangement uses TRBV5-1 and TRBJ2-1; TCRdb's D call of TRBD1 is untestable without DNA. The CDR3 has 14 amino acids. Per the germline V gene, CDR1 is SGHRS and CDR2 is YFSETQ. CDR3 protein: CASSPETGSNEQFF.

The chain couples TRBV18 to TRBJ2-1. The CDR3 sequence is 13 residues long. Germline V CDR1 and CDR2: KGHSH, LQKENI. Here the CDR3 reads CASSPPMADEQFF.

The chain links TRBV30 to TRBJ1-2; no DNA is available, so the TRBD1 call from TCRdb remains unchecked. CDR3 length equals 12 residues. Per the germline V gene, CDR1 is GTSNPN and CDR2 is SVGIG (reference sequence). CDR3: CAWSPHVAGYTF.

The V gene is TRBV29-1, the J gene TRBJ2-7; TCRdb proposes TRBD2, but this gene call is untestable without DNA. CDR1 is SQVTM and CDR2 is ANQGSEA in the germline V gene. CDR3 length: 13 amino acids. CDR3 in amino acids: CSYGLADSYERYF.

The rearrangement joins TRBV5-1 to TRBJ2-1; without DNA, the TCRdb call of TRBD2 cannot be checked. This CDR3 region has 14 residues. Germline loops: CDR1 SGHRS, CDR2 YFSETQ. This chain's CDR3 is CASSLPREGNEQFF.

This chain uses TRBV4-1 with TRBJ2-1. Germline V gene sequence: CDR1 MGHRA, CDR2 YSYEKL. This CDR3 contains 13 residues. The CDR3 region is CASSQELTGEQFF.

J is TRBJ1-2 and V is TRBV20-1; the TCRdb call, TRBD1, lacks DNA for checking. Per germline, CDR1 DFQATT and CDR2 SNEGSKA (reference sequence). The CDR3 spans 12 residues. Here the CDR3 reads CSASGQGEGYTF.

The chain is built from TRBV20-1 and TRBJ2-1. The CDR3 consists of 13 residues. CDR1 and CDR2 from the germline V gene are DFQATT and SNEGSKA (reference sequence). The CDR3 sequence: CSAGSINGDEQFF.

The CDR3 is CASSPQGRTDTQYF. The genes are TRBV7-3 and TRBJ2-3; TCRdb proposes TRBD1, but this gene call is untestable without DNA. Germline assignment: CDR1 SGHTA and CDR2 FQGTGA. This CDR3 comprises 14 residues.

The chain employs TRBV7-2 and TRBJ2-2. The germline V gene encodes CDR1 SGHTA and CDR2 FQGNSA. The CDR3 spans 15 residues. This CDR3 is CASSSQFMNTGELFF.